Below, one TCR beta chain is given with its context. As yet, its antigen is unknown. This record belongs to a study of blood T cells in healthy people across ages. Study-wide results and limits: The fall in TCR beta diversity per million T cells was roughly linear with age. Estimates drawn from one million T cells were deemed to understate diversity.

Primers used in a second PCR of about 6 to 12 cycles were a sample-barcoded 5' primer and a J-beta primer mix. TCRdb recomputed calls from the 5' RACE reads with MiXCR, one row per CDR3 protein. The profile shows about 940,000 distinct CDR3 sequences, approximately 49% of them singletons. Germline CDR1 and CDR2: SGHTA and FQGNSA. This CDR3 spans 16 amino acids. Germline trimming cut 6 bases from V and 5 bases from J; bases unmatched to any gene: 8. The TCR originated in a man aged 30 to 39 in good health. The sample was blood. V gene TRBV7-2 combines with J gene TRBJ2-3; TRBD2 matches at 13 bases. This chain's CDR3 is CASRELAGGPKDTQYF. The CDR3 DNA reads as TGTGCCAGCAGGGAACTAGCGGGGGGGCCGAAAGATACGCAGTATTTT.